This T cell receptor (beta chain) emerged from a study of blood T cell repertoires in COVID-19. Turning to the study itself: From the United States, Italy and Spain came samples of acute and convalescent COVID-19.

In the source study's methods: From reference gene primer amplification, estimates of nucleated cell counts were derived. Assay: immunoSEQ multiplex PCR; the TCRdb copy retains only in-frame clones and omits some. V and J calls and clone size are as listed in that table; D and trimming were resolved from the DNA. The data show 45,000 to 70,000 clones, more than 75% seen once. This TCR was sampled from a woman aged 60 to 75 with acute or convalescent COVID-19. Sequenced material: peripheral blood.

The CDR3 DNA sequence: TGCAGCGTTGAAGATTGGTGGACATCAGGGGGCTACACCTTC. This translates into CSVEDWWTSGGYTF. The rearrangement uses TRBV29-1 and TRBJ1-2; TRBD1 is a possible D gene (5 bases). CDR3 length equals 14 residues. Trimming pared 0 bases from V and 8 bases from J, leaving 16 bases between. Germline V CDR1 and CDR2: SQVTM, ANQGSEA.